The next 26 T cell receptor beta chains were all read from a single sample in a study of OX40 agonist ivuxolimab in advanced cancers. Measured with immunoSEQ multiplex PCR; TCRdb has only the in-frame clones, and not every one. The table has about 74,000 clones, approximately 88% seen once. The sample consisted of CD4+ or CD8+ T cells sorted from blood, taken in a trial of the OX40 agonist ivuxolimab. The receptor set was obtained from an adult with an advanced solid tumor such as melanoma, head and neck, liver or kidney cancer.

The V call is TRBV7-8, the J call TRBJ2-5; tentatively, D is TRBD2 (5 bases). V was shortened by 2 bases and J by 3 bases, with 13 bases between the two germline ends. The CDR3 is made up of 15 amino acids. Per germline, CDR1 SGHVS and CDR2 FQNEAQ. The CDR3, as DNA: TGTGCCAGCAGCTTACGGGAACGAACGGAAGAGACCCAGTACTTC. As protein: CASSLRERTEETQYF.

V and J are TRBV19 and TRBJ2-2, with D possibly matching TRBD1 (6 bases). CDR1 is LNHDA, CDR2 SQIVND, per germline (reference sequence). The CDR3 spans 18 residues. V was pared by 3 bases and J by 5 bases, with 22 bases between. The CDR3 nucleotides are TGTGCCAGTAGTATGGCCCCCTACAGGGAATCATGGACCGGGGAGCTGTTTTTT. This codes for CASSMAPYRESWTGELFF.

This chain uses TRBV9 with TRBJ2-7; 8 bases are a match to TRBD2. Trimming cost V 4 bases and J 4 bases; bases outside gene matches: 10. Germline CDR1 reads SGDLS; CDR2 reads YYNGEE. CDR3 size: 15 residues. CDR3 sequence: CASSLAPGLGYEQYF. The CDR3 coding sequence is TGTGCCAGCAGCCTGGCTCCGGGACTAGGTTACGAGCAGTACTTC.

The rearrangement joins TRBV19 to TRBJ2-7; 10 bases are shared with TRBD1. V was clipped by 3 bases and J by 2 bases; unmatched bases: 4. Germline V gene sequence: CDR1 LNHDA, CDR2 SQIVND (reference sequence). This CDR3 contains 15 residues. The CDR3 DNA reads TGTGCCAGTAGTATGGCCGGGACAGGGGCCTACGAGCAGTACTTC. Translation: CASSMAGTGAYEQYF.

The genes are TRBV7-6 and TRBJ2-3; 10 bases are shared with TRBD1. The CDR3 contains 17 residues. The J segment lost 6 bases and the V segment lost 4 bases, leaving 13 bases of the junction unmatched. Germline V gene lookup returns CDR1 SGHVS and CDR2 FNYEAQ. In DNA, the CDR3 is TGTGCCAGCAGCTCCAACCGACCGGGGACAGGGGTTGATACGCAGTATTTT. This encodes CASSSNRPGTGVDTQYF.

This clone was seen only once. The chain has TRBV5-4 and TRBJ1-2; no firm D call. Per germline, CDR1 SGHNT and CDR2 YYREEE (reference sequence). V lost 0 bases and J 2 bases, leaving 11 bases between the germline ends. The CDR3 totals 15 residues. CDR3 sequence: CASSLEEFGNYGYTF. The CDR3 DNA follows: TGTGCCAGCAGCTTGGAAGAGTTCGGAAACTATGGCTACACCTTC.

The rearrangement uses TRBV7-6 and TRBJ2-3, with 7 bases fitting TRBD2. This CDR3 is 16 amino acids long. Trimming took 1 base from V and 1 from J; bases not matched to a gene: 5. Germline V gene lookup returns CDR1 SGHVS and CDR2 FNYEAQ. This CDR3 reads CASSLGAGVRTDTQYF. Written as DNA, the CDR3 is TGTGCCAGCAGCTTAGGTGCGGGGGTACGCACAGATACGCAGTATTTT.

This rearrangement joins TRBV18 to TRBJ2-6, with 9 positions matching TRBD1. CDR1 and CDR2 from the germline V gene are KGHSH and LQKENI. The V segment lost 3 bases and the J segment 0 bases; nucleotides outside the gene matches: 9. The CDR3 has 19 residues. In DNA, the CDR3 is TGTGCCAGCTCACCCGACCTCACAGGGGGCTTCTCTGGGGCCAACGTCCTGACTTTC. Its protein product is CASSPDLTGGFSGANVLTF.

In its sample, this clone was seen a few times. J is TRBJ1-5 and V is TRBV14, with 9 bases identical to TRBD1. J gave up 7 bases and V 3 bases, and 1 base lay outside the gene matches. The CDR3 consists of 13 residues. Germline V lookup: CDR1 SGHDN, CDR2 FVKESK. The CDR3 region is CASSQGTGQPQHF. As DNA, the CDR3 is TGTGCCAGCAGCCAGGGGACAGGGCAGCCCCAGCATTTT. The variable domain in full, completed from reference TRBV14 and TRBJ1-5, reads EAGVTQFPSHSVIEKGQTVTLRCDPISGHDNLYWYRRVMGKEIKFLLHFVKESKQDESGMPNNRFLAERTGGTYSTLKVQPAELEDSGVYFCASSQGTGQPQHFGDGTRLSIL.

The chain has TRBV20-1 and TRBJ1-2, with unresolved D. The length of the CDR3 is 11 residues. V lost 6 bases and J 7 bases, leaving 12 bases between the germline ends. In germline, CDR1 is DFQATT, CDR2 SNEGSKA (reference sequence). The CDR3 here is CSAWSEGGYTF. The CDR3 nucleotides read TGCAGTGCGTGGTCGGAGGGTGGCTACACCTTC.

This chain connects TRBV7-9 to TRBJ2-6; 7 bases are a match to TRBD2. The CDR3 covers 17 residues. The germline gives CDR1 SEHNR, CDR2 FQNEAQ (reference sequence). Germline trimming cut 1 base from V and 3 bases from J; bases unmatched to any gene: 6. DNA for the CDR3: TGTGCCAGCAGCTTAGTGGCGGGGGTAGATGGGGCCAACGTCCTGACTTTC. Translating it yields CASSLVAGVDGANVLTF.

The chain recombines TRBV7-2 with TRBJ2-3; the D is unclear. Trimming removed 5 bases at V and 3 bases at J, with 9 bases between. This CDR3 comprises 13 residues. Germline V gives CDR1 SGHTA, CDR2 FQGNSA. CDR3 in amino acids: CASSPQRTDTQYF. The CDR3 DNA reads as TGTGCCAGCAGCCCCCAACGGACAGATACGCAGTATTTT.

The CDR3 region is CSASGAGQYF. The CDR3 region has the DNA TGCAGTGCTAGTGGGGCCGGGCAGTACTTC. This rearrangement joins TRBV20-1 to TRBJ2-7, with a possible D match to TRBD1 (5 bases). CDR1 and CDR2 from the germline V gene are DFQATT and SNEGSKA (reference sequence). V was shortened by 3 bases and J by 9 bases, with 9 bases between the two germline ends. CDR3 size: 10 residues.

The chain couples TRBV11-1 to TRBJ2-1; D assignment may be TRBD1 or TRBD2 (5 bases each). From germline, CDR1 is SGHAT and CDR2 FQDESV (reference sequence). The CDR3 contains 15 residues. V was pared by 2 bases and J by 9 bases, with 17 bases between. CDR3 nucleotide sequence: TGTGCCAGCAGCTTATTTAGCGTATCTGGGGGTGAGCAGTTCTTC. Translated, it gives CASSLFSVSGGEQFF.

The rearrangement links TRBV7-7 to TRBJ2-2; 7 bases line up with TRBD1. Germline lookup yields CDR1 SSHAT and CDR2 FNYEAQ (reference sequence). The CDR3 covers 15 residues. Unmatched junction bases numbered 5, after V lost 4 bases and J lost 3 bases. The CDR3 nucleotides are TGTGCCAGCAGCTCCCGGGACAGATACACCGGGGAGCTGTTTTTT. Translating it yields CASSSRDRYTGELFF.

This clone was detected a few times. The chain carries TRBV20-1 and TRBJ1-4; 7 positions match TRBD1. V was clipped by 5 bases and J by 11 bases; unmatched bases: 5. This CDR3 spans 11 amino acids. Germline values: CDR1 DFQATT, CDR2 SNEGSKA (reference sequence). The CDR3 loop is CSAHEGAKLFF. The CDR3 region has the DNA TGCAGTGCTCATGAGGGGGCGAAACTGTTTTTT.

This chain links TRBV11-3 with TRBJ2-2; D unresolved. Germline loops: CDR1 SGHNT, CDR2 YENEEA. CDR3 length: 13 amino acids. The germline V and J ends were trimmed by 1 base and 0 bases, with 0 bases remaining between them. The CDR3, as DNA: TGTGCCAGCAGCTTAGCGAACACCGGGGAGCTGTTTTTT. Protein product: CASSLANTGELFF. Full variable domain (outside the CDR3, taken from reference TRBV11-3 and TRBJ2-2): EAGVVQSPRYKIIEKKQPVAFWCNPISGHNTLYWYLQNLGQGPELLIRYENEEAVDDSQLPKDRFSAERLKGVDSTLKIQPAELGDSAVYLCASSLANTGELFFGEGSRLTVL.

V gene TRBV15 combines with J gene TRBJ2-5; 8 bases agree with TRBD1. The trim removed 2 bases at V and 5 bases at J, leaving 10 bases unmatched. The germline CDR1 and CDR2 sequences are LNHNV and YYDKDF (reference sequence). There are 16 residues in the CDR3. CDR3 in amino acids: CATSRSQGAVRETQYF. The CDR3 coding sequence is TGTGCCACCAGCAGAAGTCAGGGGGCGGTTCGTGAGACCCAGTACTTC.

The chain has TRBV18 and TRBJ1-4; 7 bases map to TRBD1. The CDR3 loop spans 15 amino acids. V lost 1 base and J lost 6; bases outside the gene matches: 5. Germline V lookup: CDR1 KGHSH, CDR2 LQKENI. CDR3 sequence (DNA): TGTGCCAGCTCACCACAGGGGGCTTTTTATGAAAAACTGTTTTTT. The encoded protein is CASSPQGAFYEKLFF.

The chain recombines TRBV2 with TRBJ2-5, with D possibly matching TRBD2 (5 bases). The germline gives CDR1 SNHLY, CDR2 FYNNEI. V shed 4 bases and J shed 5 bases, with 11 bases lying between them. The length of the CDR3 is 13 residues. This CDR3 reads CASSVGRAETQYF. DNA for the CDR3: TGTGCCAGCAGTGTAGGGCGGGCGGAGACCCAGTACTTC.

The chain is built from TRBV2 and TRBJ2-7; D uncertain. Trimming removed 5 bases at V and 1 base at J, with 6 bases between. From germline, CDR1 is SNHLY and CDR2 FYNNEI. The CDR3 has 12 amino acids. The CDR3 sequence is CASSSQSYEQYF. CDR3 DNA: TGTGCCAGCAGTTCGCAGTCCTACGAGCAGTACTTC.

The rearrangement joins TRBV9 to TRBJ1-1; D call uncertain. CDR3 size: 15 residues. The germline V gene has CDR1 SGDLS and CDR2 YYNGEE. Trimming stripped 1 base from V and 0 bases from J, with 10 bases between. CDR3 bases: TGTGCCAGCAGCGTACTCACGGGCCTGAACACTGAAGCTTTCTTT. Translation: CASSVLTGLNTEAFF. The entire variable domain, with the rest obtained from reference TRBV9 and TRBJ1-1, is as follows: DSGVTQTPKHLITATGQRVTLRCSPRSGDLSVYWYQQSLDQGLQFLIQYYNGEERAKGNILERFSAQQFPDLHSELNLSSLELGDSALYFCASSVLTGLNTEAFFGQGTRLTVV.

V gene TRBV4-3 combines with J gene TRBJ1-5, with D hard to call. From germline, CDR1 is LGHNA and CDR2 YSLEER. V was pared by 3 bases and J by 6 bases, with 12 bases between. This CDR3 comprises 14 residues. The CDR3 loop reads CASSQILGSQPQHF. CDR3 bases: TGCGCCAGCAGCCAGATTCTGGGGAGTCAGCCCCAGCATTTT.

The chain carries TRBV5-8 and TRBJ2-1, with a tentative D call TRBD2 (6 bases). V lost 6 bases to trimming and J lost 4 bases, with 14 bases between them. Germline V gene sequence: CDR1 SGHTS, CDR2 YDEGEE. This CDR3 is built from 14 residues. CDR3 coding DNA: TGTGCCAGCACCCACACGGGAGAGTACAATGAGCAGTTCTTC. This gives the protein CASTHTGEYNEQFF.

This clone was seen just once. The chain links TRBV27 to TRBJ1-2, with 7 bases identical to TRBD1. From germline, CDR1 is MNHEY and CDR2 SMNVEV (reference sequence). This CDR3 has 15 amino acids. The J segment lost 6 bases and the V segment lost 3 bases, leaving 10 bases of the junction unmatched. CDR3 loop: CASSFQPGTVDGYTF. In nucleotides, the CDR3 is TGTGCCAGCAGTTTCCAACCCGGGACAGTGGATGGCTACACCTTC.

The rearrangement joins TRBV28 to TRBJ1-2; 7 nucleotides line up with TRBD1. V gave up 4 bases and J gave up 4 bases; unmatched junction bases: 9. The CDR3 is 15 residues long. The germline gives CDR1 MDHEN, CDR2 SYDVKM. The CDR3 DNA follows: TGTGCCAGCAGTTCGGCGATAGGGGGCGGCTATGGCTACACCTTC. It is translated as CASSSAIGGGYGYTF.